Ten or more counts support the clone carrying this T cell receptor beta chain. V lost 3 bases to trimming and J lost 5 bases; unmatched junction nucleotides: 8. The CDR3 runs to 17 residues. Looked up from germline, CDR1 is SGHVS and CDR2 is FQNEAQ. Whoever was chosen for sequencing had shown CD8+CD57+ cell expansion by flow cytometry. The sample comes from a study of CD8+CD57+ T cells in acquired aplastic anemia. Profiling of TCR beta VDJ combinations and CDR3 sequences used genomic DNA as template. A single record per CDR3 protein comes from TCRdb applying MiXCR to the reads. This table has 190,000 or so distinct CDR3 sequences, around half appearing once.

The sequenced sample consisted of sorted CD4+, CD8+, or CD8+CD57+ T cells (not recorded which) from PBMCs. The receptor's source is a human donor with aplastic anemia. This chain uses TRBV7-8 with TRBJ2-5; 14 bases fit TRBD2. CDR3 loop: CASSFRGLAGVTETQYF. CDR3 nucleotide sequence: TGTGCCAGCAGCTTCAGGGGACTAGCGGGAGTAACGGAGACCCAGTACTTC.